A selection of T cell receptor beta chains follows, all from one sample in a study of T cell responses to AZD1222 COVID-19 vaccine. Libraries were prepared by immunoSEQ multiplex PCR; TCRdb keeps only in-frame clonotypes and omits some of them. The table has about 220,000 clones, 85% to 95% seen once. The sample consisted of peripheral blood, taken on day 0 of MenACWY control vaccination. The source is an adult in good health. Both conserved end residues are part of each CDR3. D genes are given only for firm matches. Part of the rows lack a size; the others show once, few, many or a class for expanded clones.

TRBJ1-5 . TRBD1 TRBV19 CASTTGQGRGGNQPQHF TGTGCCAGTACTACCGGACAGGGGAGGGGAGGCAATCAGCCCCAGCATTTT
TRBJ2-7 . . TRBV18 CASSPGSSYEQYF TGTGCCAGCTCTCCCGGAAGCTCCTACGAGCAGTACTTC
TRBJ1-4 . . TRBV18 CASSPEGWGEKLFF TGTGCCAGCTCACCAGAGGGTTGGGGTGAAAAACTGTTTTTT
TRBJ1-5 . . TRBV4-2 CASSQDQGYNQPQHF TGTGCCAGCAGCCAAGACCAGGGATACAATCAGCCCCAGCATTTT
TRBJ1-1 . TRBD1 TRBV3-1/TRBV3-2 CASSAQQGGGSEAFF TGTGCCAGCAGCGCTCAACAGGGGGGCGGGTCTGAAGCTTTCTTT
TRBJ2-1 . TRBD1 TRBV4-1 CASSPQGAGNEQFF TGCGCCAGCAGCCCTCAGGGGGCTGGCAATGAGCAGTTCTTC
TRBJ2-3 . TRBD2 TRBV28 CASSLAGSTDTQYF TGTGCCAGCAGTCTAGCGGGGAGCACAGATACGCAGTATTTT
TRBJ1-2 . . TRBV6-5 CASSYSLQALVDGYTF TGTGCCAGCAGTTACTCTCTGCAGGCCCTAGTTGACGGCTACACCTTC
TRBJ2-7 . TRBD2 TRBV3-1/TRBV3-2 CASRVGGGHEQYF TGTGCCAGCAGAGTTGGCGGGGGTCACGAGCAGTACTTC
TRBJ2-3 . . TRBV18 CASSPGAGPSYTQYF TGTGCCAGCTCACCAGGGGCAGGGCCTTCATATACGCAGTATTTT
TRBJ1-3 . . TRBV2 CASSDPGSGNTIYF TGTGCCAGCAGTGACCCGGGATCTGGAAACACCATATATTTT
TRBJ1-4 . . TRBV12-3/TRBV12-4 CASSVTTGEKLFF TGTGCCAGCAGTGTTACTACAGGGGAAAAACTGTTTTTT
TRBJ1-1 once . TRBV2 CASRSGPATTEAFF TGTGCCAGCAGGAGCGGACCGGCGACCACTGAAGCTTTCTTT
TRBJ1-5 few . TRBV12-3/TRBV12-4 CASSLGNQPQHF TGTGCCAGCAGTTTGGGCAATCAGCCCCAGCATTTT
TRBJ1-1 . TRBD1 TRBV27 CASSSLGTGFTEAFF TGTGCCAGCAGTTCTCTTGGGACAGGGTTCACTGAAGCTTTCTTT
TRBJ2-7 . . TRBV28 CASSLGGGYEQYF TGTGCCAGCAGTTTAGGAGGGGGGTACGAGCAGTACTTC
TRBJ2-1 . TRBD2 TRBV7-3 CASATSGGYNEQFF TGTGCCAGCGCCACGTCGGGGGGCTACAATGAGCAGTTCTTC
TRBJ2-1 . . TRBV7-8 CASSLEEDRREQFF TGTGCCAGCAGCTTAGAAGAAGACCGGCGTGAGCAGTTCTTC
TRBJ1-2 . . TRBV19 CASSAGSTGGYTF TGTGCCAGTAGTGCCGGGAGCACAGGTGGCTACACCTTC
TRBJ1-6 . TRBD1 TRBV6-5 CASSSGTGPYNSPLHF TGTGCCAGCAGTTCCGGGACAGGTCCCTATAATTCACCCCTCCACTTT
TRBJ1-5 . . TRBV3-1/TRBV3-2 CASSQKGRGNYQPQHF TGTGCCAGCAGCCAAAAGGGGAGGGGAAATTATCAGCCCCAGCATTTT
TRBJ1-1 . . TRBV11-2 CASSTPLARTEAFF TGTGCCAGCAGCACCCCTCTGGCTCGCACTGAAGCTTTCTTT
TRBJ2-3 . . TRBV20-1 CSARGSRSTIF TGCAGTGCTAGAGGAAGTCGGTCTACCATATTT
TRBJ1-6 . . TRBV5-8 CASSPGLFGGGSYNSPLHF TGTGCCAGCAGCCCAGGCCTGTTCGGGGGAGGCTCCTATAATTCACCCCTCCACTTT
TRBJ2-4 . TRBD1 TRBV28 CASSLWGTGGGIQYF TGTGCCAGCAGTTTATGGGGGACAGGGGGTGGCATTCAGTACTTC
TRBJ1-4 few . TRBV5-6 CASSPTGLVNEKLFF TGTGCCAGCAGTCCAACAGGGTTGGTTAATGAAAAACTGTTTTTT
TRBJ1-3 . TRBD1 TRBV6-6 CASRGPSGNTIYF TGTGCCTCTAGGGGGCCCTCTGGAAACACCATATATTTT
TRBJ1-5 . TRBD1 TRBV27 CASSPSGGRNQPQHF TGTGCCAGCAGCCCCTCAGGGGGCCGCAATCAGCCCCAGCATTTT
TRBJ1-2 . . TRBV15 CATRTGGVYGYTF TGTGCCACCAGAACAGGCGGCGTCTATGGCTACACCTTC
TRBJ1-2 . TRBD1 TRBV28 CASSFGTVQNYGYTF TGTGCCAGCAGCTTCGGGACAGTTCAAAACTATGGCTACACCTTC
TRBJ1-6 . . TRBV5-1 CASSSDSPNSPLHF TGCGCCAGCAGCTCTGACAGCCCTAATTCACCCCTCCACTTT
TRBJ1-2 . TRBD1 TRBV5-1 CASSRTSGQGAAMGGYTF TGCGCCAGCAGCAGAACCTCGGGACAGGGCGCCGCTATGGGTGGCTACACCTTC
TRBJ2-7 once TRBD1 TRBV6-5 CASNGPPGGNHEQYF TGTGCCAGCAATGGGCCCCCAGGGGGAAACCACGAGCAGTACTTC
TRBJ1-2 . TRBD1 TRBV29-1 CSALGQGAVTF TGCAGCGCACTAGGTCAGGGGGCCGTCACCTTC
TRBJ2-7 . TRBD2 TRBV4-1 CASSPSGGGGLAGYEQYF TGCGCCAGCAGCCCCTCGGGAGGGGGTGGACTAGCGGGGTACGAGCAGTACTTC
TRBJ1-2 . TRBD1 TRBV19 CASSLGTALNYGYTF TGTGCCAGTAGTCTCGGGACAGCCCTCAACTATGGCTACACCTTC
TRBJ2-1 . . TRBV5-4 CASSPDGTGNNEQFF TGTGCCAGCAGCCCGGACGGGACGGGGAACAATGAGCAGTTCTTC
TRBJ2-2 . . TRBV7-9 CASSWQQGGTGELFF TGTGCCAGCAGCTGGCAACAGGGCGGCACCGGGGAGCTGTTTTTT
TRBJ1-1 once . TRBV5-6 CASSLETGTPNTEAFF TGTGCCAGCAGCTTGGAGACAGGCACCCCGAACACTGAAGCTTTCTTT
TRBJ1-1 . . TRBV5-4 CASSLRSGGNKSFF TGTGCCAGCAGCTTGAGGTCGGGGGGGAACAAGTCCTTCTTT
TRBJ1-1 . TRBD1 TRBV2 CASSMDRGNTEAFF TGTGCCAGCAGTATGGACAGGGGGAACACTGAAGCTTTCTTT
TRBJ1-5 . . TRBV2 CASRGAWGNQPQHF TGTGCCAGCAGAGGGGCATGGGGCAATCAGCCCCAGCATTTT
TRBJ1-2 . . TRBV18 CASSTTSAQDRANYGYTF TGTGCCAGCTCAACCACATCAGCCCAGGACAGAGCTAACTATGGCTACACCTTC
TRBJ1-2 . . TRBV9 CASSVGTGANYGYTF TGTGCCAGCAGCGTAGGGACCGGCGCTAACTATGGCTACACCTTC
TRBJ2-7 . TRBD1 TRBV7-2 CASSLTGTGIGEQYF TGTGCCAGCAGCTTAACTGGGACAGGGATAGGCGAGCAGTACTTC
TRBJ2-2 few . TRBV5-1 CASSLDGGFGTGELFF TGCGCCAGCAGCTTGGATGGCGGATTCGGGACCGGGGAGCTGTTTTTT